This T cell receptor beta chain was recovered during a study of brain T cells in children with intractable seizures. Noted time point: blood from clinic visit 5 months post-surgery; TSC patient then seizure free. Surgery cases with the highest brain T cell transcript signatures were chosen for sequencing. Clones were sequenced by immunoSEQ multiplex PCR, and TCRdb holds only the in-frame ones, with some missing. The table shows about 320,000 clones, with approximately 93% occurring only once. The V gene's germline CDR1 is SGHRS and CDR2 YFSETQ. The CDR3 length is 16 residues. The V gene lost 0 bases and the J gene lost 7 bases, with 19 bases spanning the gap.

The chain recombines TRBV5-1 with TRBJ1-1; perhaps TRBD1 as D (5 bases). The TCR was taken from a boy younger than two with tuberous sclerosis and intractable seizures. This material consisted of peripheral blood, taken more than 4 months after surgery. CDR3 sequence reads: CASSLGHPPGRGEAFF. The CDR3 bases are TGCGCCAGCAGCTTGGGACACCCACCAGGGAGGGGTGAAGCTTTCTTT.